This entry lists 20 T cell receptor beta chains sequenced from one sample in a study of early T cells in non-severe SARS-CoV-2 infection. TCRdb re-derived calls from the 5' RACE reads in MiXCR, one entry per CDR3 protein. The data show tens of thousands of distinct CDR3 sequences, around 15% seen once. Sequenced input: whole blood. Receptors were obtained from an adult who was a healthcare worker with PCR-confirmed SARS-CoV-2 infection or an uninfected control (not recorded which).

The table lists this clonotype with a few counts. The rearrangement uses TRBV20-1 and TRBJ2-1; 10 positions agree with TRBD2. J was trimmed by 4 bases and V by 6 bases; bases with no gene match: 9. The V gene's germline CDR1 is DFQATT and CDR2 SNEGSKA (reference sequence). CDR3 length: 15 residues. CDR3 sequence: CSAGLAGASYNEQFF. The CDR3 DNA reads TGCAGTGCGGGGCTAGCGGGGGCAAGTTACAATGAGCAGTTCTTC.

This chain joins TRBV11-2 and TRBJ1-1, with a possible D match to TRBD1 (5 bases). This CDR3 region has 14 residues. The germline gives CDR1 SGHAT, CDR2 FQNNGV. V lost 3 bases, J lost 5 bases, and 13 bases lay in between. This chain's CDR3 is CASSLREGRTEAFF. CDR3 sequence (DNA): TGTGCCAGCAGCTTGAGGGAGGGGAGGACTGAAGCTTTCTTT. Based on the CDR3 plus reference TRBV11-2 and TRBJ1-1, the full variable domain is EAGVAQSPRYKIIEKRQSVAFWCNPISGHATLYWYQQILGQGPKLLIQFQNNGVVDDSQLPKDRFSAERLKGVDSTLKIQPAKLEDSAVYLCASSLREGRTEAFFGQGTRLTVV.

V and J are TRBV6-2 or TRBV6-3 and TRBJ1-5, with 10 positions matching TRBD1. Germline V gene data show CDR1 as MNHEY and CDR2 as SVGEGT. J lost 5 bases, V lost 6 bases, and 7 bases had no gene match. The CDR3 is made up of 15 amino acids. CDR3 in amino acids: CASRTGTGAYQPQHF. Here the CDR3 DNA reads TGTGCCAGCAGAACCGGGACAGGGGCATATCAGCCCCAGCATTTT.

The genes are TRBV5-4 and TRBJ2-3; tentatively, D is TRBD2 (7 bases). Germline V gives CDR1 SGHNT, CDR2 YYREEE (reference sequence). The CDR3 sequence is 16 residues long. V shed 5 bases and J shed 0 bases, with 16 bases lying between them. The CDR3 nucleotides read TGTGCCAGCAGTCTAGGCGGGGGCATTAGCACAGATACGCAGTATTTT. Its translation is CASSLGGGISTDTQYF.

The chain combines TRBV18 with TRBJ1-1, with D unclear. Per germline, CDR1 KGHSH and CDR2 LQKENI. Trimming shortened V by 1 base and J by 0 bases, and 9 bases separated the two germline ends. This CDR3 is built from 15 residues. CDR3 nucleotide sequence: TGTGCCAGCTCACCACGGAAGGAGATGAACACTGAAGCTTTCTTT. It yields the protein CASSPRKEMNTEAFF.

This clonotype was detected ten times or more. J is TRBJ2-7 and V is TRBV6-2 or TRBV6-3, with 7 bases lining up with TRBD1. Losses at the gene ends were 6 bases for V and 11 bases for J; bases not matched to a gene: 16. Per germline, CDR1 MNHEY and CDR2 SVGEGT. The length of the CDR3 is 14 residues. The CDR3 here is CASSLGTALLHEYF. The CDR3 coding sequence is TGTGCCAGCAGCCTCGGGACAGCCCTTTTACACGAGTACTTC.

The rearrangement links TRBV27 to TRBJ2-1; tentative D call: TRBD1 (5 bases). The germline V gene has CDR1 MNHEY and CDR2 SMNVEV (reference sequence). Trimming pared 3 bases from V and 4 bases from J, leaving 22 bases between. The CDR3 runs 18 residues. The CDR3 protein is CASSLGQGPRLLYNEQFF. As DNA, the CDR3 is TGTGCCAGCAGTTTGGGTCAGGGCCCCCGACTTCTTTACAATGAGCAGTTCTTC.

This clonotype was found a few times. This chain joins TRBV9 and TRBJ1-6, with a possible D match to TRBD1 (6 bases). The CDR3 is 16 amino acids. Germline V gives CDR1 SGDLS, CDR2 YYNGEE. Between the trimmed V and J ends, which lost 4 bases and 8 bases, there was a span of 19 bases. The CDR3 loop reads CASSTRGQGLYSPLHF. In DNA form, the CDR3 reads TGTGCCAGCAGCACGCGCGGGCAGGGGCTTTATTCACCCCTCCACTTT.

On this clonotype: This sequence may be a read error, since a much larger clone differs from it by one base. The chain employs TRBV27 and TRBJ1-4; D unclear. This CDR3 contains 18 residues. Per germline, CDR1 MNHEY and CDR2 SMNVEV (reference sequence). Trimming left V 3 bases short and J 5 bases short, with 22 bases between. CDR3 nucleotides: TGTGCCAGCAGTTTCAGAGCCCGGACCGTCTCCAAGAATGAAAAACTGTTTTTT. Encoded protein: CASSFRARTVSKNEKLFF.

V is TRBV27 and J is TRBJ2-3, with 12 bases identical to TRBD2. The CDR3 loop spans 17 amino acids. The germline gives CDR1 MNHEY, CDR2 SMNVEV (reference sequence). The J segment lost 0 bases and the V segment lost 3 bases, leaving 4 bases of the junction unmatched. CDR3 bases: TGTGCCAGCAGTTTCGTTCTAGCGGGGGGGAGCACAGATACGCAGTATTTT. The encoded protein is CASSFVLAGGSTDTQYF.

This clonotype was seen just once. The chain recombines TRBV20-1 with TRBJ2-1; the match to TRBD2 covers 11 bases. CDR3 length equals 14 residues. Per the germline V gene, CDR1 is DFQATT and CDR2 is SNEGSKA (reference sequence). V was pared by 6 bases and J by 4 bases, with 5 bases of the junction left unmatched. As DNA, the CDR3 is TGCAGTGCACCGGGACTAGCGGTTTACAATGAGCAGTTCTTC. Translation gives CSAPGLAVYNEQFF.

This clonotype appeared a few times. The CDR3 loop is CASSELPTGSYYEQYF. CDR3 bases: TGTGCCAGCAGTGAACTCCCGACAGGATCGTACTACGAGCAGTACTTC. V is TRBV6-1 and J is TRBJ2-7; tentatively, D is TRBD1 (6 bases). The V end lost 2 bases, the J end lost 3 bases, and 17 bases lay between the germline ends. CDR3 length equals 16 residues. CDR1 is MNHNS and CDR2 is SASEGT in the germline V gene.

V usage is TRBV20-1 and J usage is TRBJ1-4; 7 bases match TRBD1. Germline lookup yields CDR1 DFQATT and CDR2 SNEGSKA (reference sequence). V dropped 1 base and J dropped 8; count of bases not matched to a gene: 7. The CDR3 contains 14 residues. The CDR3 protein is CSARGRDRLEKLFF. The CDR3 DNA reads TGCAGTGCTAGAGGCCGGGACAGATTAGAAAAACTGTTTTTT.

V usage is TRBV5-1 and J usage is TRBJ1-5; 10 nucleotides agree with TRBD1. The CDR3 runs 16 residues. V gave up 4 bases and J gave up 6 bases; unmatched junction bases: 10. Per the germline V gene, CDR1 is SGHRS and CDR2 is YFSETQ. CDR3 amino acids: CASSPGQGVGSQPQHF. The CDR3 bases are TGCGCCAGCAGCCCCGGACAGGGGGTTGGCAGTCAGCCCCAGCATTTT. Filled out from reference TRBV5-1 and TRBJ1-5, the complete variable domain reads KAGVTQTPRYLIKTRGQQVTLSCSPISGHRSVSWYQQTPGQGLQFLFEYFSETQRNKGNFPGRFSGRQFSNSRSEMNVSTLELGDSALYLCASSPGQGVGSQPQHFGDGTRLSIL.

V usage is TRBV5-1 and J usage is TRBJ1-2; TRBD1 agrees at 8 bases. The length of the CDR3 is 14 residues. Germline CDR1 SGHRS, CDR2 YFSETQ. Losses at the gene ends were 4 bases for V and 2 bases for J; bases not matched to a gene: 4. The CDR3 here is CASSPRDRNYGYTF. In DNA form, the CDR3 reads TGCGCCAGCAGCCCTAGGGACAGGAACTATGGCTACACCTTC.

CDR3 residues: CASSQVGRLAGPDEQYF. DNA for the CDR3: TGTGCCAGCAGCCAAGTAGGGAGACTAGCGGGGCCGGACGAGCAGTACTTC. The V gene is TRBV4-2, the J gene TRBJ2-7, with 11 bases that match TRBD2. The J segment lost 5 bases and the V segment lost 1 base, leaving 10 bases of the junction unmatched. Germline CDR1 LGHNA, CDR2 YNFKEQ. CDR3 size: 17 residues.

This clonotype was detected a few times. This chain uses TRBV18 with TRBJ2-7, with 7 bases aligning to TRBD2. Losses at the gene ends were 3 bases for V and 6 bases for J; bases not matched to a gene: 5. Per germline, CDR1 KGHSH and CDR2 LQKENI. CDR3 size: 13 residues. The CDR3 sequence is CASSPGTGGEQYF. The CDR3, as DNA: TGTGCCAGCTCACCTGGGACGGGGGGCGAGCAGTACTTC.

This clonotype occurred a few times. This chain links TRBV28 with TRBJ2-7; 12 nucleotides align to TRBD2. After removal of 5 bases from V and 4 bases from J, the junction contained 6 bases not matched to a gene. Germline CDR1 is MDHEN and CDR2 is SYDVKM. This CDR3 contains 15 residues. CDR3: CASSLPGLAGYEQYF. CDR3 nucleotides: TGTGCCAGCAGTCTACCGGGACTAGCGGGTTACGAGCAGTACTTC. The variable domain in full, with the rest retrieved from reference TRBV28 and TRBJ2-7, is DVKVTQSSRYLVKRTGEKVFLECVQDMDHENMFWYRQDPGLGLRLIYFSYDVKMKEKGDIPEGYSVSREKKERFSLILESASTNQTSMYLCASSLPGLAGYEQYFGPGTRLTVT.

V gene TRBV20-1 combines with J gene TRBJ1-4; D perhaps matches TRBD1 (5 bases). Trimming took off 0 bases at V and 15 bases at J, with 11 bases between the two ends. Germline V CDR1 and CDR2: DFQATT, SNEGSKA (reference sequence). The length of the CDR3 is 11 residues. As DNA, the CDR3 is TGCAGTGCTAGAGAACGCCTGGGGGTGTTTTTT. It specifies CSARERLGVFF.

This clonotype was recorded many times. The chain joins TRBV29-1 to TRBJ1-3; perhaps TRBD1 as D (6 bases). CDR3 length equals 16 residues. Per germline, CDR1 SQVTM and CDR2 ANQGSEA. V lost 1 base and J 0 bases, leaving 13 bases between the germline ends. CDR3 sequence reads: CSVEGGLNLSGNTIYF. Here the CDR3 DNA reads TGCAGCGTTGAAGGGGGGCTTAACCTCTCTGGAAACACCATATATTTT.